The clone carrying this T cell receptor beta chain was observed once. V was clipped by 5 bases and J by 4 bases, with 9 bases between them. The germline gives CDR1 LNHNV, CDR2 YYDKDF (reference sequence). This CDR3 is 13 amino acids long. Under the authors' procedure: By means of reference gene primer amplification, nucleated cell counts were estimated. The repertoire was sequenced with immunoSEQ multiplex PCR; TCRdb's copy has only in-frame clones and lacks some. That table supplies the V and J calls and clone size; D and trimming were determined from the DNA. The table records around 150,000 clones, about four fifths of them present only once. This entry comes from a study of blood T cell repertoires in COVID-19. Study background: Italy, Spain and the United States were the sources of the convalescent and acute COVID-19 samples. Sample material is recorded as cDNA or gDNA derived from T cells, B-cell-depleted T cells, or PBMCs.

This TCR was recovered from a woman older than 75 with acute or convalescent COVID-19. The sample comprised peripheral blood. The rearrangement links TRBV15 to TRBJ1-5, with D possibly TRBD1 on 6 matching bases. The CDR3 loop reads CATSSGANQPQHF. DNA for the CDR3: TGTGCCACCAGCTCAGGGGCTAATCAGCCCCAGCATTTT.